This TCR beta chain was retrieved from a study of vaccination and CD4 T cells after COVID-19. The V gene end was trimmed by 6 bases and the J gene end by 0 bases; junction bases not matched to a gene: 6. Germline V gene sequence: CDR1 SNHLY, CDR2 FYNNEI. The CDR3 is 16 amino acids. Treatment given: roughly 10-day PBMC culture with coronavirus spike peptide pools or control peptides (ViraFEST assay). Scientists ran DNA taken from cultured CD4+ T cells through the Oncomine TCR Beta short-read assay for sequencing. TCRdb used MiXCR to reprocess the PCR reads, holding one entry per CDR3 protein. Of around 13,000 distinct CDR3 sequences in the sample, 35% to 45% were seen once. In the case of this clonotype: As yet, its antigen is unknown.

This rearrangement joins TRBV2 to TRBJ2-7; 12 nucleotides match TRBD2. Sequencing was done on a sample of cultured CD4+ T cells from blood. The TCR sequence derives from a human donor with COVID-19. The CDR3 nucleotides read TGTGCCAGCAGGGGGGGACTAGCGGGCTACTCCTACGAGCAGTACTTC. Residues: CASRGGLAGYSYEQYF. The entire variable domain, with the rest obtained from reference TRBV2 and TRBJ2-7, is as follows: EPEVTQTPSHQVTQMGQEVILRCVPISNHLYFYWYRQILGQKVEFLVSFYNNEISEKSEIFDDQFSVERPDGSNFTLKIRSTKLEDSAMYFCASRGGLAGYSYEQYFGPGTRLTVT.